Listed below are T cell receptor beta chains from one sample, sequenced in a study of T-cell reconstitution after alpha-beta-depleted transplantation in children. From the PCR reads, TCRdb called clonotypes with MiXCR, one entry per CDR3 protein. The sample has around 100,000 distinct CDR3 sequences; approximately 10% are singletons. The sample consisted of PBMCs, taken before TCRalphabeta/CD19-depleted stem cell transplant. The source is a boy younger than 10 with acute lymphoblastic leukemia, due to receive a stem cell transplant. The CDR3 runs from the conserved cysteine through the conserved F or W. D genes are given only for firm matches. Size is stated for part of the rows, as once, few or many counts, or as a class when the clone is expanded.

TRBJ2-1	TRBV5-1	few	TRBD2	TGCGCCAGCCACCTGGCTAGCGGGTACAATGAGCAGTTCTTC	CASHLASGYNEQFF
TRBJ1-5	TRBV6-1	-	TRBD1	TGTGCCAGCAGTGCAGCCACCACAGGGGCGGGGGGTCAGCCCCAGCATTTT	CASSAATTGAGGQPQHF
TRBJ2-6	TRBV19	few	-	TGTGCCAGTAGTATAGGGACGGTGACTGGGGCCAACGTCCTGACTTTC	CASSIGTVTGANVLTF
TRBJ1-1	TRBV28	-	-	TGTGCCAGCAGTTTGGGACCCCCGAACACTGAAGCTTTCTTT	CASSLGPPNTEAFF
TRBJ2-5	TRBV7-2	few	-	TGTGCCAGCACAAAAAGGGGACCACAAGAGACCCAGTACTTC	CASTKRGPQETQYF
TRBJ2-1	TRBV29-1	many	TRBD2	TGCAGCGTTGAAGATCGAGCGGGAGCCCTCAATGAGCAGTTCTTC	CSVEDRAGALNEQFF
TRBJ1-1	TRBV6-1	many	-	TGTGCCAGCAGGGAAATGGGGCTCACTGAAGCTTTCTTT	CASREMGLTEAFF
TRBJ2-1	TRBV7-8	-	-	TGTGCCAGCAGCTTTCAGGGTTACAATGAGCAGTTCTTC	CASSFQGYNEQFF
TRBJ2-7	TRBV10-2	-	TRBD2	TGCGCCAGCAGACCCGGATTAGCGGGAGCTCGGGGCGAGCAGTACTTC	CASRPGLAGARGEQYF
TRBJ1-2	TRBV20-1	-	-	TGCAGTGCTAGCGGGGGCTATGGCTACACCTTC	CSASGGYGYTF
TRBJ2-1	TRBV5-1	many	TRBD2	TGCGCCAGCAGCTTGATGGGACTAGTGGGGAATGAGCAGTTCTTC	CASSLMGLVGNEQFF
TRBJ2-3	TRBV4-2	many	-	TGTGCCAGCAGCCGATATTCAGGGGATACAGATACGCAGTATTTT	CASSRYSGDTDTQYF
TRBJ1-3	TRBV18	-	TRBD1	TGTGCCAGCTCACCTCTAGGGTCAGGGGGAACGTCTGGAAACACCATATATTTT	CASSPLGSGGTSGNTIYF
TRBJ2-5	TRBV15	-	-	TGTGCCACCAGCAGCCAACCGAGGGGGCAAGAGACCCAGTACTTC	CATSSQPRGQETQYF
TRBJ2-2	TRBV5-1	few	-	TGCGCCAGCAGCTCCGGGGACACAACCAGGGAGCTGTTTTTT	CASSSGDTTRELFF
TRBJ2-2	TRBV12-3/TRBV12-4	few	-	TGTGCCAGCAGTTTTCTGGCCGGGGAGCTGTTTTTT	CASSFLAGELFF
TRBJ2-3	TRBV6-4	-	-	TGTGCCAGCAGTGACAGCCGGCACACAGATACGCAGTATTTT	CASSDSRHTDTQYF
TRBJ2-1	TRBV20-1	many	-	TGCAGTGCTAGAGATCTAGAAGGGAGTAAATCCTACAATGAGCAGTTCTTC	CSARDLEGSKSYNEQFF
TRBJ1-2	TRBV5-1	many	TRBD1	TGCGCCAGCAGTTACCGGACAGGGATTGATGGCTACACCTTC	CASSYRTGIDGYTF
TRBJ1-2	TRBV6-1	many	TRBD1	TGTGCCAGCATAGAAGGGACAGGCTCACGTAGCTACACCTTC	CASIEGTGSRSYTF
TRBJ2-7	TRBV18	medium-sized	-	TGTGCCAGCTCACCACCGATGGGATTAGGGACCTACGAGCAGTACTTC	CASSPPMGLGTYEQYF
TRBJ1-1	TRBV9	-	-	TGTGCCAGCAGCGTTGACCCGCCTGGAAGTATAAGGACTGAAGCTTTCTTT	CASSVDPPGSIRTEAFF
TRBJ2-7	TRBV5-5	many	-	TGTGCCAGCAGCGCCGCAGCACCGGGACAACGGGTCGAGCAGTACTTC	CASSAAAPGQRVEQYF
TRBJ1-1	TRBV4-2	few	-	TGTGCCAGCAGCCAAGATAGCGGGGGGGGAAACGAAGCTTTCTTT	CASSQDSGGGNEAFF
TRBJ2-2	TRBV7-3	many	TRBD2	TGTGCCAGCAGCACCGCCGGGAGGGGGGAGCTGTTTTTT	CASSTAGRGELFF
TRBJ2-7	TRBV27	few	TRBD2	TGTGCCAGCAGTCCTTTGGGACTAGCGGGAGGAATGACCTCCTACGAGCAGTACTTC	CASSPLGLAGGMTSYEQYF
TRBJ2-2	TRBV5-4	many	-	TGTGCCAGCAGAAAGGCCCGGTCCGGGGAGCTGTTTTTT	CASRKARSGELFF
TRBJ2-3	TRBV7-2	few	TRBD1	TGTGCCAGCAGCCCGGGACAGGGGGCTGGAGATACGCAGTATTTT	CASSPGQGAGDTQYF
TRBJ2-1	TRBV15	-	-	TGTGCCACCAGCAGCACGCGGGAAAAGTTGGCGGTCTATGAGCAGTTCTTC	CATSSTREKLAVYEQFF
TRBJ2-4	TRBV18	-	-	TGTGCCAGCTCATCACCGGGCCACTATGGGGAAAACATTCAGTACTTC	CASSSPGHYGENIQYF
TRBJ2-1	TRBV27	many	-	TGTGCCAGCAAATCGTCGAAAAATTGGGTCAATGAGCAGTTCTTC	CASKSSKNWVNEQFF
TRBJ1-1	TRBV12-3/TRBV12-4	many	TRBD1	TGTGCCAGCAGTCCGAGGACAGGGAACGTGGTGGAGGCTTTCTTT	CASSPRTGNVVEAFF
TRBJ2-7	TRBV24-1	few	TRBD1	TGTGCCACCAGTGACAGAGGGACAGGGGAGGCCTACGAGCAGTACTTC	CATSDRGTGEAYEQYF
TRBJ1-1	TRBV14	few	-	TGTGCCAGCAGCCAAGATAGTCGACAGCCCCCGGCCTTCTTT	CASSQDSRQPPAFF
TRBJ2-3	TRBV9	-	-	TGTGCCAGCAGTGGACAGCCGAAGAGCACAGATACGCAGTATTTT	CASSGQPKSTDTQYF
TRBJ2-5	TRBV9	-	TRBD2	TGTGCCAGCAGCGGGGGGACTAGCGGGAGATGGGAAGAGACCCAGTACTTC	CASSGGTSGRWEETQYF
TRBJ2-7	TRBV3-1	few	-	TGTGCCAGCAGCCAATGGGACGTCCCCTACGAGCAGTACTTC	CASSQWDVPYEQYF
TRBJ1-3	TRBV5-1	-	-	TGCGCCAGCAGCAAGGGACATCGCGGCCTCCACACCATATATTTT	CASSKGHRGLHTIYF
TRBJ1-2	TRBV29-1	-	-	TGCAGCGTTCATCCAACGGTGTGGGGGAAGGGTAGTGCCTATGGCTACACCTTC	CSVHPTVWGKGSAYGYTF
TRBJ1-6	TRBV28	few	TRBD1	TGTGCCAGCAAGACAGGGCTCGGGTCACCCCTCCACTTT	CASKTGLGSPLHF
TRBJ2-1	TRBV4-1	-	TRBD2	TGCGCCAGCAGCCCCTCGGTGAGGTCTAGCGGGTTGTACAATGAGCAGTTCTTC	CASSPSVRSSGLYNEQFF
TRBJ1-2	TRBV5-1	-	-	TGCGCCAGCAGCTTGTTAGGAGGGATGGGTAACTATGGCTACACCTTC	CASSLLGGMGNYGYTF
TRBJ2-7	TRBV15	few	-	TGTGCCACCAGCAGAGATTTTCCGGGACCCGGGTACGAGCAGTACTTC	CATSRDFPGPGYEQYF
TRBJ2-3	TRBV5-1	few	-	TGCGCCAGCAGCTTAAGGACCGGTGGGATCGCAGATACGCAGTATTTT	CASSLRTGGIADTQYF
TRBJ2-6	TRBV28	-	-	TGTGCCAGCACCGGAAGAACAGGGATTTCTGGGGCCAACGTCCTGACTTTC	CASTGRTGISGANVLTF
TRBJ1-1	TRBV20-1	few	-	TGCAGTGCCAACGGCCCGGGGCGGGGTACTGAAGCTTTCTTT	CSANGPGRGTEAFF
TRBJ2-3	TRBV12-3/TRBV12-4	many	TRBD2	TGTGCCAGCAGTGTGCGGGAGGGCCTTTCAGATACGCAGTATTTT	CASSVREGLSDTQYF
TRBJ2-2	TRBV12-3/TRBV12-4	-	-	TGTGCCAGCAGTTTACTCGAGAACACCGGGGAGCTGTTTTTT	CASSLLENTGELFF
TRBJ2-3	TRBV11-3	-	-	TGTGCCAGCAGCTTGGGGGGCCGTGGGGATGATACGCAGTATTTT	CASSLGGRGDDTQYF
TRBJ1-4	TRBV5-1	few	-	TGCGCCAGCAGCCCCCACGAGGTGGAAAAACTGTTTTTT	CASSPHEVEKLFF
TRBJ2-2	TRBV7-3	few	-	TGTGCCAGCAGCTTGCTCCTCGGGGACACCGGGGAGCTGTTTTTT	CASSLLLGDTGELFF
TRBJ1-5	TRBV10-2	-	-	TGCGCCAGCAGAGAGAATAGCAATCAGCCCCAGCATTTT	CASRENSNQPQHF